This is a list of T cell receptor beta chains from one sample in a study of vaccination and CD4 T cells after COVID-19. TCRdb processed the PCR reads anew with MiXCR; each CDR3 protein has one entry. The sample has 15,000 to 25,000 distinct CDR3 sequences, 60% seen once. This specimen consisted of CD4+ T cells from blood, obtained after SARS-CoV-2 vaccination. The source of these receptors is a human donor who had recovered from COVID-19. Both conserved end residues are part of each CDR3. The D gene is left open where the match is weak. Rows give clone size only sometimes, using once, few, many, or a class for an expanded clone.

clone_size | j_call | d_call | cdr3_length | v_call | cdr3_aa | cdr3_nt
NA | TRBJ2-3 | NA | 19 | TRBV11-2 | CASSRRPPVGGRHTDTQYF | TGTGCCAGCAGCCGCCGGCCCCCTGTTGGGGGACGACACACAGATACGCAGTATTTT
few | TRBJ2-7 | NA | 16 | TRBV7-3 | CASSLEGSGSSYEQYF | TGTGCCAGCAGCTTAGAGGGGTCCGGGAGCTCCTACGAGCAGTACTTC
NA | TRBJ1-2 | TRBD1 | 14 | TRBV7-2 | CASVGTGARGWYTF | TGTGCCAGCGTCGGGACAGGGGCGAGGGGATGGTACACCTTC
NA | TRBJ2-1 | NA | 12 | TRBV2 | CASSEARGLWFF | TGTGCCAGCAGTGAAGCGCGGGGTTTGTGGTTCTTC
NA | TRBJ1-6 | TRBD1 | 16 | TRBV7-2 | CASSPRGTGDNSPLHF | TGTGCCAGCAGCCCTCGCGGGACAGGGGATAATTCACCCCTCCACTTT
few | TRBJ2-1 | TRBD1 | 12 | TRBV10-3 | CACRGLGNEQFF | TGTGCCTGCAGGGGGCTCGGGAATGAGCAGTTCTTC
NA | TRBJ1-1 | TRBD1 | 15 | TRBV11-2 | CASSPPWGQFTEAFF | TGTGCCAGCAGCCCCCCCTGGGGACAGTTCACTGAAGCTTTCTTT
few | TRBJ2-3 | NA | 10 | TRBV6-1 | CASLEDTQYF | TGTGCCAGCCTAGAAGATACGCAGTATTTT
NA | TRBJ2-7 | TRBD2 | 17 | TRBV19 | CASSMVRLAGNINEQYF | TGTGCCAGTAGTATGGTTCGACTAGCGGGCAATATCAACGAGCAGTACTTC
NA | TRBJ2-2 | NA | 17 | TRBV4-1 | CASSQELRQQNTGELFF | TGCGCCAGCAGCCAAGAACTGCGACAGCAGAACACCGGGGAGCTGTTTTTT
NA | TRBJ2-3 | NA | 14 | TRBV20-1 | CSASGGKIRDTQYF | TGCAGTGCTAGCGGCGGAAAAATCAGAGATACGCAGTATTTT
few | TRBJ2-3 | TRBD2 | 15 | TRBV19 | CASSFSGSYADTQYF | TGTGCCAGTAGTTTTAGCGGGAGTTACGCAGATACGCAGTATTTT
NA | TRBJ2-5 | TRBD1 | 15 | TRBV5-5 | CASRLNRGPLETQYF | TGTGCCAGCAGACTTAACAGGGGGCCATTGGAGACCCAGTACTTC
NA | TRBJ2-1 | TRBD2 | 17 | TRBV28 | CASSKTWSAGVKNEQFF | TGTGCCAGCAGCAAGACCTGGTCGGCGGGAGTAAAGAATGAGCAGTTCTTC
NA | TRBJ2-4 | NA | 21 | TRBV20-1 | CSARGREGARRRPLAKNIQYF | TGCAGTGCTAGAGGGAGGGAGGGGGCGAGGCGGCGGCCACTAGCCAAAAACATTCAGTACTTC
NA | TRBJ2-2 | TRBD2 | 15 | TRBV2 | CASSESTSGTGELFF | TGTGCCAGCAGTGAATCGACTAGCGGGACCGGGGAGCTGTTTTTT
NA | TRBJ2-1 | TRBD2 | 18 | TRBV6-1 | CASSVRTRGGTSYNEQFF | TGTGCCAGCAGTGTGCGGACACGCGGGGGGACCTCCTACAATGAGCAGTTCTTC
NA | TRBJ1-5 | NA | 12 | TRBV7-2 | CASSSGYRPQHF | TGTGCCAGCAGCTCCGGTTATCGGCCCCAGCATTTT
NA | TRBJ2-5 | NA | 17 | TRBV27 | CASSLYPSEASQETQYF | TGTGCCAGCAGTTTATACCCCTCGGAAGCGTCCCAAGAGACCCAGTACTTC
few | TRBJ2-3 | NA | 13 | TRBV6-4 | CASSEVLGDTQYF | TGTGCCAGCAGTGAGGTCCTAGGGGATACGCAGTATTTT